The 29 T cell receptor beta chains presented below share a single source sample, sequenced in a study of metastatic and nonmetastatic thyroid tumors. TCRdb reprocessed the PCR reads via MiXCR. In the table there are about 6,900 clones, around 29% of which are singletons. Every patient underwent thyroid surgery untreated. Source material: adjacent normal tissue. These receptors were taken from a male donor with papillary thyroid cancer or a benign thyroid nodule (not recorded which). Some clones in this sample may be carry-over from other donors' samples.

This clone was counted ten times or more. Other DNA sequences in the same sample also yield this CDR3. This chain uses TRBV28 with TRBJ2-7, with TRBD2 matching over 11 bases. Germline CDR1 MDHEN, CDR2 SYDVKM. After removal of 1 base from V and 7 bases from J, the junction contained 9 bases not matched to a gene. The CDR3 spans 16 residues. The chain's CDR3 is CASSLYLASGRSEQYF. The CDR3 nucleotides are TGTGCCAGCAGTTTATATTTGGCTAGCGGGAGGAGTGAGCAGTACTTC.

The sample holds a few counts of this clone. The chain recombines TRBV10-3 with TRBJ2-2; weak D call: TRBD2 (5 bases). The CDR3 sequence is 16 residues long. With 7 bases removed from V and 4 bases from J, the gap between germline ends came to 19 bases. Germline loops: CDR1 ENHRY, CDR2 SYGVKD. As DNA, the CDR3 is TGTGCCATCATTGAAACAGATGGAGGTGGCACCGGGGAGCTGTTTTTT. This gives the protein CAIIETDGGGTGELFF.

Details on this clone: A read error may be the cause here, since a much bigger clone is one base away. This sample also contains other DNA sequences that code for the same CDR3. The chain uses TRBV9 and TRBJ2-1; 9 nucleotides match TRBD2. Germline V gives CDR1 SGDLS, CDR2 YYNGEE. The CDR3 spans 16 residues. The V segment lost 4 bases and the J segment 4 bases; nucleotides outside the gene matches: 9. In DNA form, the CDR3 reads TGTGCCAGCAGCCCACGTGCGGGAGGGGATTACAATGAGCAGTTCTTC. The encoded protein is CASSPRAGGDYNEQFF.

This clone was seen a handful of times. This chain joins TRBV6-4 and TRBJ2-7, with 15 nucleotides matching TRBD2. In germline, CDR1 is MRHNA, CDR2 SNTAGT. CDR3 length: 17 amino acids. With V trimmed by 3 bases and J by 5 bases, 8 bases remained unmatched. CDR3 amino acids: CASSEIGLAGGPDEQYF. The CDR3 DNA follows: TGTGCCAGCAGTGAAATCGGACTAGCGGGGGGGCCCGACGAGCAGTACTTC.

Remarks on this clone: Given the absence of the conserved phenylalanine or tryptophan at the CDR3 end, a read error is likely. Because the CDR3's place on the DNA is in doubt, the DNA is left out and the CDR3 is given as listed by TCRdb. This chain connects TRBV12-3 or TRBV12-4 to TRBJ2-7; the table assigns TRBD2, which was not confirmed against the DNA. The CDR3 is made up of 14 amino acids, end residues included. CDR3 region: CASRRTTSPYEQSL.

This chain uses TRBV20-1 with TRBJ1-5, with TRBD1 as a possible D gene (5 bases). The V gene lost 4 bases and the J gene lost 2 bases, with 15 bases spanning the gap. The length of the CDR3 is 15 residues. CDR1 is DFQATT and CDR2 is SNEGSKA in the germline V gene (reference sequence). CDR3 amino acids: CSATTGVQGNQPQHF. The CDR3 DNA reads TGCAGTGCTACAACAGGAGTTCAAGGCAATCAGCCCCAGCATTTT.

The rearrangement links TRBV27 to TRBJ2-3; D is ambiguous. Germline assignment: CDR1 MNHEY and CDR2 SMNVEV (reference sequence). CDR3 length: 14 amino acids. Trimming took 4 bases from V and 5 from J, leaving 13 bases between them. This CDR3 reads CASSYLLGGDTQYF. The CDR3 nucleotides are TGTGCCAGCAGTTACCTCCTAGGCGGAGATACGCAGTATTTT.

J is TRBJ2-5 and V is TRBV13; the match to TRBD1 covers 8 bases. The CDR3 is 15 residues long. Germline V gene sequence: CDR1 PRHDT, CDR2 FYEKMQ (reference sequence). After removal of 5 bases from V and 4 bases from J, the junction contained 9 bases not matched to a gene. CDR3: CASSVTGGGGETQYF. CDR3 sequence (DNA): TGTGCCAGCAGCGTAACAGGGGGTGGTGGAGAGACCCAGTACTTC.

This CDR3 reads CAWSVPSVGNNIQYF. The CDR3 DNA sequence: TGTGCCTGGAGTGTACCGAGTGTGGGGAATAACATTCAGTACTTC. The chain employs TRBV30 and TRBJ2-4, with D unclear. The CDR3 covers 15 residues. V lost 0 bases, J lost 7 bases, and 16 bases lay in between. Germline-derived CDR1 and CDR2 are GTSNPN and SVGIG (reference sequence).

Relative to its sample, this clone is medium-sized. This chain links TRBV10-3 with TRBJ1-3, with TRBD1 identical over 12 bases. CDR1 is ENHRY, CDR2 SYGVKD, per germline. This CDR3 region has 16 residues. V trimming: 3 bases; J trimming: 4 bases; junction bases outside the gene matches: 4. This CDR3 is CAISERDRGLGNTIYF. CDR3 in DNA: TGTGCCATCAGTGAACGGGACAGGGGGCTAGGAAACACCATATATTTT.

The sample holds many counts of this clone. The chain has TRBV6-2 or TRBV6-3 and TRBJ2-7; 7 bases map to TRBD1. CDR1 and CDR2 (germline): MNHEY, SVGEGT. This CDR3 comprises 11 residues. V lost 7 bases and J lost 7; bases outside the gene matches: 4. This CDR3 reads CASNDRAEQYF. The CDR3 bases are TGTGCCAGCAATGACAGGGCGGAGCAGTACTTC.

Within the sample, this clone is medium-sized. This chain links TRBV27 with TRBJ1-2; D possibly corresponds to TRBD1 (6 bases). Trimming pared 3 bases from V and 0 bases from J, leaving 11 bases between. The germline CDR1 and CDR2 sequences are MNHEY and SMNVEV (reference sequence). This CDR3 region has 15 residues. The CDR3 DNA reads TGTGCCAGCAGTTTCAAACCAGGGGCTAACTATGGCTACACCTTC. Residues: CASSFKPGANYGYTF.

Concerning this clone: The junction departs from the called germline gene at one end, perhaps through a read error. The V call is TRBV11-2, the J call TRBJ2-3; 12 nucleotides line up with TRBD2. In germline, CDR1 is SGHAT, CDR2 FQNNGV. This CDR3 has 16 amino acids. Here the CDR3 DNA reads TGTGCCAGCAGCTCAAAGACTAGCGGGGGCACAGATACGCAGTACTTT. It yields the protein CASSSKTSGGTDTQYF. Variable domain in full (rest from reference TRBV11-2 and TRBJ2-3): EAGVAQSPRYKIIEKRQSVAFWCNPISGHATLYWYQQILGQGPKLLIQFQNNGVVDDSQLPKDRFSAERLKGVDSTLKIQPAKLEDSAVYLCASSSKTSGGTDTQYFGPGTRLTVL.

The V call is TRBV5-1, the J call TRBJ1-4; the match to TRBD1 covers 8 bases. The CDR3 is 14 residues long. The J segment lost 8 bases and the V segment lost 4 bases, leaving 7 bases of the junction unmatched. Germline-derived CDR1 and CDR2 are SGHRS and YFSETQ. The DNA of the CDR3 is TGCGCCAGCAGCGAGGACAGGGTTGGGGAAAAACTGTTTTTT. As protein: CASSEDRVGEKLFF.

This clone rates as medium-sized. The rearrangement uses TRBV5-1 and TRBJ2-1; no clear D. The CDR3 extends over 15 amino acids. CDR1 SGHRS and CDR2 YFSETQ come from the germline V gene. Trimming took 2 bases from V and 4 from J, leaving 13 bases between them. CDR3 sequence: CASSFEGPHYNEQFF. CDR3 nucleotide sequence: TGCGCCAGCAGCTTCGAAGGTCCGCATTACAATGAGCAGTTCTTC.

A note on this clone: One end of the junction varies from germline; a read error may be responsible. This chain connects TRBV7-7 to TRBJ2-5, with D possibly being TRBD2 (5 bases). The CDR3 is made up of 15 amino acids. Germline CDR1 SSHAT, CDR2 FNYEAQ (reference sequence). CDR3 sequence: CASSPVTSYRETQYF. The CDR3 DNA is TGTGCTAGCAGCCCCGTTACTAGTTATCGAGAGACCCAGTACTTC. The complete variable domain, with remaining parts taken from reference TRBV7-7 and TRBJ2-5, reads GAGVSQSPRYKVTKRGQDVTLRCDPISSHATLYWYQQALGQGPEFLTYFNYEAQPDKSGLPSDRFSAERPEGSISTLTIQRTEQRDSAMYRCASSPVTSYRETQYFGPGTRLLVL.

As regards this clone: Its ends do not fully match the called genes, so a read error is possible. The chain recombines TRBV6-2 or TRBV6-3 with TRBJ2-7, with unresolved D. From germline, CDR1 is MNHEY and CDR2 SVGEGT. The CDR3 extends over 14 amino acids. The CDR3: CASSFIPLIYGQYF. CDR3 coding DNA: TGTGCCAGCAGTTTTATCCCCCTAATCTACGGGCAGTACTTC.

The rearrangement uses TRBV12-3 or TRBV12-4 and TRBJ1-1, with a weak D call TRBD1 (6 bases). The CDR3 runs 13 residues. Trimming stripped 6 bases from V and 1 base from J, with 9 bases between. The CDR3 DNA follows: TGTGCCAGCAGCCGACAGGCGAACACTGAAGCTTTCTTT. Its protein product is CASSRQANTEAFF.

The rearrangement links TRBV18 to TRBJ1-6; D is unclear. This CDR3 has 15 amino acids. The germline V gene encodes CDR1 KGHSH and CDR2 LQKENI. V dropped 6 bases and J dropped 1 base, with 10 bases sitting between them. The chain's CDR3 is CASSDWPSYNSPLHF. The CDR3 DNA reads as TGTGCCAGCTCTGACTGGCCGTCCTATAATTCACCCCTCCACTTT. The whole variable domain, filled in from reference TRBV18 and TRBJ1-6, reads NAGVMQNPRHLVRRRGQEARLRCSPMKGHSHVYWYRQLPEEGLKFMVYLQKENIIDESGMPKERFSAEFPKEGPSILRIQQVVRGDSAAYFCASSDWPSYNSPLHFGNGTRLTVT.

This clone is judged medium-sized. V is TRBV25-1 and J is TRBJ2-3; 16 bases agree with TRBD2. This CDR3 region has 20 residues. Germline V gene lookup returns CDR1 MGHDK and CDR2 SYGVNS. The junction had 9 bases not matched to a gene; V was cut back by 1 base and J by 2 bases. DNA of the CDR3: TGTGCCAGCAGTGAATTTTTTACCGGGACTAGCGGGAGGGCCACAGATACGCAGTATTTT. Its translation is CASSEFFTGTSGRATDTQYF.

This clone occurred a few times. J is TRBJ1-1 and V is TRBV12-3 or TRBV12-4; a possible D gene is TRBD1 (6 bases). This CDR3 is 14 amino acids long. V shed 4 bases and J shed 4 bases, with 13 bases lying between them. The chain's CDR3 is CASSYRGGGTEAFF. In DNA, the CDR3 is TGTGCCAGCAGTTACCGTGGAGGGGGCACTGAAGCTTTCTTT.

This clone was observed a handful of times. The genes are TRBV27 and TRBJ2-1; TRBD2 is a possible D gene (6 bases). Per germline, CDR1 MNHEY and CDR2 SMNVEV (reference sequence). Trimming shortened V by 5 bases and J by 9 bases, and 14 bases separated the two germline ends. CDR3 length equals 13 residues. CDR3 in DNA: TGTGCCAGCAGTCTTGGGGGGTTTGGTGAGCAGTTCTTC. Amino acids: CASSLGGFGEQFF.

This chain connects TRBV20-1 to TRBJ2-1, with TRBD2 matching 12 bases. Trimming cost V 4 bases and J 8 bases; bases outside gene matches: 9. Germline loops: CDR1 DFQATT, CDR2 SNEGSKA (reference sequence). This CDR3 spans 15 amino acids. The CDR3 DNA follows: TGCAGTGCTAACAATCTAGCGGGAGGGCCAGATGAGCAGTTCTTC. This gives the protein CSANNLAGGPDEQFF.

The chain uses TRBV13 and TRBJ2-5; D is unresolved. Trimming left V 6 bases short and J 3 bases short, with 11 bases between. This CDR3 is built from 13 residues. CDR1 and CDR2 (germline): PRHDT, FYEKMQ (reference sequence). CDR3 residues: CASRPRNEETQYF. For the CDR3, the DNA is TGTGCCAGCAGACCCCGAAACGAAGAGACCCAGTACTTC.

This clone was detected ten times or more. The chain recombines TRBV3-1 with TRBJ2-7; D call uncertain. This CDR3 has 13 amino acids. V was shortened by 7 bases and J by 1 base, with 11 bases between the two germline ends. Germline loops: CDR1 LGHDT, CDR2 YNNKEL (reference sequence). As DNA, the CDR3 is TGTGCCAGCACCTCCGGAGTTTCCTACGAGCAGTACTTC. Protein: CASTSGVSYEQYF.

This clone was detected ten times or more. Because it lacks the conserved phenylalanine or tryptophan at the end, this CDR3 is likely a read error. This chain uses TRBV9 with TRBJ2-5, with unresolved D. The germline V and J ends were trimmed by 0 bases and 0 bases, with 9 bases remaining between them. Per germline, CDR1 SGDLS and CDR2 YYNGEE. CDR3 size: 15 residues. CDR3 sequence: CASSVDPAYQETQYI. CDR3 DNA: TGTGCCAGCAGCGTAGACCCAGCGTACCAAGAGACCCAGTACATC.

In this sample, this clone turned up a few times. The chain is built from TRBV12-3 or TRBV12-4 and TRBJ2-7; 7 positions agree with TRBD2. V shed 7 bases and J 7 bases; nucleotides not matched to a gene: 13. The CDR3 is 14 amino acids. This CDR3 is CASTLRGIQGEQYF. CDR3 nucleotide sequence: TGTGCCAGCACCCTGCGGGGGATTCAGGGAGAGCAGTACTTC.

This chain links TRBV4-2 with TRBJ1-6, with a possible D match to TRBD1 (5 bases). The CDR3 extends over 15 amino acids. V lost 1 base and J lost 7, with 11 bases in between. Germline V gene data show CDR1 as LGHNA and CDR2 as YNFKEQ. CDR3 coding DNA: TGTGCCAGCAGCCAAGGGGGTGGGGGGAATTCACCCCTCCACTTT. Translation gives CASSQGGGGNSPLHF.

This clone is classed as medium-sized. The V and J genes are TRBV20-1 and TRBJ1-4; the D gene is possibly TRBD1 (5 bases). The CDR3 runs to 16 residues. Between the trimmed V and J ends, which lost 0 bases and 5 bases, there was a span of 16 bases. Per the germline V gene, CDR1 is DFQATT and CDR2 is SNEGSKA (reference sequence). The CDR3 coding sequence is TGCAGTGCTAGAGATTTGTACGGGACTCTCAATGAAAAACTGTTTTTT. This gives the protein CSARDLYGTLNEKLFF.